The 24 T cell receptor beta chains given below trace back to one sample, sequenced in a study of liver allograft versus peripheral blood T cells. Overall study context: Comparing T cell receptor repertoires in transplanted livers with those in recipients' peripheral blood was part of the design.

Each CDR3 protein is one row after TCRdb ran MiXCR on the reads. Found here are 9,500 to 12,000 distinct CDR3 sequences, about 19% of them singletons; the top ten hold 1.7%. The source of these receptors is a human patient who had a liver transplant. The graft donor may have contributed some T cells.

Within the sample, this clonotype is medium-sized. V and J are TRBV9 and TRBJ2-2; TRBD1 or TRBD2 may be the D gene (5 bases each). V was cut by 3 bases and J by 9 bases, with 12 bases left in between. CDR1 is SGDLS and CDR2 is YYNGEE in the germline V gene. This CDR3 region has 13 residues. The CDR3 protein is CASSGGPERELFF. CDR3 nucleotide sequence: TGTGCCAGCAGCGGGGGACCCGAAAGGGAGCTGTTTTTT.

This clonotype was seen a handful of times. The chain employs TRBV6-1 and TRBJ2-7, with D perhaps given as TRBD1 or TRBD2 (6 bases each). The germline V gene has CDR1 MNHNS and CDR2 SASEGT. The CDR3 has 17 residues. The V end lost 6 bases, the J end lost 4 bases, and 25 bases lay between the germline ends. This CDR3 is CASRSRGTGDIVYEQYF. Here the CDR3 DNA reads TGTGCCAGCAGGTCCAGGGGCACGGGGGATATCGTTTACGAGCAGTACTTC.

Details on this clonotype: This clone may be a read error of a much larger clone one base away. The rearrangement links TRBV18 to TRBJ2-5; D possibly corresponds to TRBD2 (5 bases). Trimming stripped 6 bases from V and 5 bases from J, with 10 bases between. The germline gives CDR1 KGHSH, CDR2 LQKENI. The length of the CDR3 is 12 residues. The CDR3 DNA reads TGTGCCAGCTCCGAAACGGGGGAGACCCAGTACTTC. Translation: CASSETGETQYF.

The CDR3 DNA is TGTGCCAGCAGCCCCCGGGGTGAAAAACTGTTTTTT. This codes for CASSPRGEKLFF. V and J are TRBV12-3 or TRBV12-4 and TRBJ1-4; D not resolved. V lost 6 bases and J 7 bases, leaving 9 bases between the germline ends. This CDR3 has 12 amino acids.

This clonotype is categorized as medium-sized. The rearrangement links TRBV18 to TRBJ2-1; D is possibly TRBD2 (11 bases). The CDR3 loop spans 20 amino acids. Germline loops: CDR1 KGHSH, CDR2 LQKENI. V gave up 6 bases and J gave up 9 bases, with 36 bases separating them. As DNA, the CDR3 is TGTGCCAGCTCCCGCGAGGACAGGGGGGTAACTAGCGGGAGTCAGAGTGAGCAGTTCTTC. Translated, it gives CASSREDRGVTSGSQSEQFF.

This clonotype showed up many times. The chain joins TRBV19 to TRBJ1-4; no reliable D call. Germline values: CDR1 LNHDA, CDR2 SQIVND (reference sequence). The CDR3 extends over 14 amino acids. V gave up 3 bases and J gave up 3 bases, with 8 bases separating them. CDR3 nucleotide sequence: TGTGCCAGTAGTATCCCCGGAGCTAATGAAAAACTGTTTTTT. It specifies CASSIPGANEKLFF.

V and J are TRBV5-6 and TRBJ1-1; D remains unclear. V shed 3 bases and J shed 3 bases, with 6 bases lying between them. The germline CDR1 and CDR2 sequences are SGHDT and YYEEEE. The CDR3 is 12 amino acids. Here the CDR3 reads CASSYPHTEAFF. The CDR3 region has the DNA TGTGCCAGCAGCTACCCTCACACTGAAGCTTTCTTT.

This clonotype was detected a few times. This chain joins TRBV5-1 and TRBJ2-1; D uncertain. V lost 1 base to trimming and J lost 7 bases, with 15 bases between them. CDR1 SGHRS and CDR2 YFSETQ come from the germline V gene. The CDR3 is 15 amino acids. CDR3 sequence: CASSLLSSRSNEQFF. The DNA for the CDR3 is TGCGCCAGCAGCTTGTTAAGTAGCCGAAGTAATGAGCAGTTCTTC.

This clonotype is judged medium-sized (0.01 to 0.1%). The chain is built from TRBV27 and TRBJ1-5; D gene ambiguous. The CDR3 spans 14 residues. V dropped 6 bases and J dropped 2 bases, with 11 bases sitting between them. Germline V lookup: CDR1 MNHEY, CDR2 SMNVEV (reference sequence). As DNA, the CDR3 is TGTGCCAGCAGCTCCGGGATGGGCAATCAGCCCCAGCATTTT. It codes for CASSSGMGNQPQHF.

This clonotype qualifies as medium-sized. The CDR3 region is CASSLEGTSDNEQFF. CDR3 DNA: TGTGCCAGCAGCTTGGAGGGGACTAGCGACAATGAGCAGTTCTTC. The V and J genes are TRBV5-4 and TRBJ2-1, with 10 nucleotides matching TRBD2. The CDR3 sequence is 15 residues long. Germline V gene sequence: CDR1 SGHNT, CDR2 YYREEE (reference sequence). Unmatched junction bases numbered 2, after V lost 0 bases and J lost 5 bases.

By share of the sample, this clonotype is medium-sized. The chain has TRBV19 and TRBJ1-3; TRBD1 aligns across 8 bases. Germline V gene data show CDR1 as LNHDA and CDR2 as SQIVND (reference sequence). The CDR3 is made up of 15 amino acids. V shed 8 bases, J shed 0 bases, and the junction held 6 bases outside the gene matches. The CDR3 nucleotides read TGTGCCAGTTCAGGGGGCCAGGGCTCTGGAAACACCATATATTTT. This encodes CASSGGQGSGNTIYF.

This clonotype is labeled medium-sized. This chain joins TRBV6-6 and TRBJ1-6; TRBD1 matches 8 bases. The trim removed 5 bases at V and 9 bases at J, leaving 6 bases unmatched. The CDR3 has 14 residues. The V gene's germline CDR1 is MNHNY and CDR2 SVGAGI (reference sequence). The CDR3, as DNA: TGTGCCAGCAGTACCGGGACAGGCGGTTCACCCCTCCACTTT. Amino acid sequence: CASSTGTGGSPLHF.

This clonotype has ten or more counts. The chain joins TRBV6-1 to TRBJ2-7; the D gene is possibly TRBD2 (5 bases). Per the germline V gene, CDR1 is MNHNS and CDR2 is SASEGT. The CDR3 consists of 15 residues. The V and J ends lost 4 bases and 0 bases respectively, with 13 bases between them. CDR3 DNA sequence: TGTGCCAGCAGTGCCAGGACGGGAAGCTCCTACGAGCAGTACTTC. Its translation is CASSARTGSSYEQYF.

The rearrangement joins TRBV20-1 to TRBJ2-7; 8 nucleotides line up with TRBD1. The CDR3 is 13 amino acids. Germline CDR1 DFQATT, CDR2 SNEGSKA (reference sequence). The ends lost 3 bases at V and 3 bases at J; junction bases unmatched: 4. The chain's CDR3 is CSASPGTGYEQYF. The CDR3 coding sequence is TGCAGTGCTAGTCCGGGGACAGGCTACGAGCAGTACTTC.

This clonotype is medium-sized in the sample. This sequence joins TRBV24-1 and TRBJ2-4; the D is unclear. Germline V gene data show CDR1 as KGHDR and CDR2 as SFDVKD. This CDR3 is 13 amino acids long. Between the trimmed V and J ends, which lost 4 bases and 8 bases, there was a span of 11 bases. This chain's CDR3 is CATSDPPEDIQYF. The DNA of the CDR3 is TGTGCCACCAGTGACCCTCCCGAGGACATTCAGTACTTC.

Sample share makes this clonotype medium-sized. This rearrangement joins TRBV19 to TRBJ1-1; 8 bases map to TRBD1. Unmatched junction bases numbered 6, after V lost 5 bases and J lost 1 base. This CDR3 region has 15 residues. Germline values: CDR1 LNHDA, CDR2 SQIVND (reference sequence). This CDR3 is CASSFLGTGNTEAFF. In DNA, the CDR3 is TGTGCCAGTAGTTTCCTCGGGACAGGGAACACTGAAGCTTTCTTT.

This clonotype has just a few counts. V gene TRBV7-2 combines with J gene TRBJ1-1, with 8 bases that match TRBD1. The germline V gene encodes CDR1 SGHTA and CDR2 FQGNSA. With V trimmed by 2 bases and J by 2 bases, 1 base remained unmatched. The CDR3 loop spans 14 amino acids. CDR3 DNA: TGTGCCAGCAGCTTACAGGGGGCAAACACTGAAGCTTTCTTT. This codes for CASSLQGANTEAFF.

This clonotype is deemed medium-sized (0.01 to 0.1%). V is TRBV6-6 and J is TRBJ2-1; D gene uncertain. V gave up 2 bases and J gave up 5 bases, with 7 bases separating them. Germline CDR1 MNHNY, CDR2 SVGAGI (reference sequence). This CDR3 contains 13 residues. The CDR3 here is CASSYTTNNEQFF. CDR3 nucleotides: TGTGCCAGCAGTTACACTACTAACAATGAGCAGTTCTTC.

This clonotype appeared a few times. The rearrangement uses TRBV20-1 and TRBJ2-5; no clear D. Germline-derived CDR1 and CDR2 are DFQATT and SNEGSKA (reference sequence). V lost 1 base, J lost 7 bases, and 10 bases lay in between. This CDR3 has 12 amino acids. Here the CDR3 reads CSARGRPGTQYF. The DNA for the CDR3 is TGCAGTGCTAGAGGGCGCCCGGGGACCCAGTACTTC.

By share of the sample, this clonotype is medium-sized. V and J are TRBV6-5 and TRBJ2-5; D gene unclear. This CDR3 region has 13 residues. V lost 6 bases and J 4 bases, leaving 12 bases between the germline ends. Germline CDR1 is MNHEY and CDR2 is SVGAGI. As DNA, the CDR3 is TGTGCCAGCAGACACCCGGTTGGAGAGACCCAGTACTTC. It specifies CASRHPVGETQYF.

This clonotype was seen ten or more times. The chain joins TRBV6-1 to TRBJ1-5; TRBD1 agrees at 7 bases. The CDR3 is 16 amino acids. J lost 0 bases, V lost 8 bases, and 10 bases had no gene match. Germline V gene data show CDR1 as MNHNS and CDR2 as SASEGT. The CDR3 DNA reads TGTGCCAGCGTCCCGGGACAGACTTATAGCAATCAGCCCCAGCATTTT. The encoded protein is CASVPGQTYSNQPQHF.

This clonotype was recorded a few times. The chain joins TRBV6-7 to TRBJ2-3; no definite D call. TRBV6-7 is classed as an ORF, of uncertain function. The CDR3 is 16 residues long. Trimming took 0 bases from V and 1 from J, leaving 11 bases between them. The CDR3 DNA sequence: TGTGCCAGCAGTTACTCGATGCCAGGATGCACAGATACGCAGTATTTT. It is translated as CASSYSMPGCTDTQYF.

By share, this clonotype ranks as medium-sized (0.01 to 0.1%). The CDR3 DNA is TGTGCCAGCAGTTCACTGACAGGGGCGGGGAATTCACCCCTCCACTTT. Amino acids: CASSSLTGAGNSPLHF. The chain combines TRBV28 with TRBJ1-6; 8 bases align to TRBD1. Unmatched junction bases numbered 9, after V lost 4 bases and J lost 7 bases. Germline values: CDR1 MDHEN, CDR2 SYDVKM. This CDR3 contains 16 residues.

Judged by abundance, this clonotype is medium-sized. The chain couples TRBV18 to TRBJ1-2; D is uncertain. The CDR3 extends over 13 amino acids. Trimming stripped 2 bases from V and 7 bases from J, with 11 bases between. Germline CDR1 and CDR2: KGHSH and LQKENI. The CDR3 coding sequence is TGTGCCAGCTCACCAGGGGAAGAGCGTGGCTACACCTTC. This encodes CASSPGEERGYTF.